This paragraph reports one T cell receptor beta chain. CDR1 is SGDLS and CDR2 is YYNGEE in the germline V gene. The CDR3 runs to 13 residues. V shed 3 bases and J 4 bases; nucleotides not matched to a gene: 3. The assay was immunoSEQ multiplex PCR, and TCRdb's table has in-frame clones only and misses some. The repertoire consists of tens of thousands of clones, with 87% occurring once and the leading ten covering roughly 1.6%. The data are from a study of OX40 agonist ivuxolimab in advanced cancers. Study context: The dose-escalation group included hepatocellular carcinoma, melanoma, renal cell carcinoma and head and neck cancer.

The chain recombines TRBV9 with TRBJ1-1; TRBD1 agrees at 7 bases. The source was CD4+ or CD8+ T cells sorted from blood, collected in a trial of the OX40 agonist ivuxolimab. This clonotype originated in an adult with an advanced solid tumor such as melanoma, head and neck, liver or kidney cancer. The chain's CDR3 is CASSAGQSTEAFF. DNA for the CDR3: TGTGCCAGCAGCGCGGGACAGAGCACTGAAGCTTTCTTT.